Below are 23 T cell receptor beta chains sequenced from a single sample in a study of liver allograft versus peripheral blood T cells (dated by TCRdb to about 2020). Regarding the complete study: T cell receptor repertoires present within transplanted livers were compared with repertoires in the peripheral blood of liver transplant recipients.

Sequencing relied on an Illumina MiSeq. Starting from the raw public reads, TCRdb applied fastp trimming at Q25, assembled clones with MiXCR and retained in-frame beta chains. Duplicate CDR3 protein sequences are folded into a single record with the most common DNA and genes. Recorded for this sample are approximately 9,000 distinct CDR3 sequences; over 15% of them occurred a single time. In total, the top ten clones hold less than 30% of the sample. The source of these receptors is a human patient who had a liver transplant. Donor T cells from the graft may be present among the T cells after a transplant.

This clonotype was found many times. The chain links TRBV27 to TRBJ1-5; no definite D call. The CDR3 has 13 amino acids. The V and J ends lost 5 bases and 7 bases respectively, with 12 bases between them. CDR1 is MNHEY and CDR2 is SMNVEV in the germline V gene (reference sequence). The CDR3 is CASSPPARQPQHF. The CDR3 nucleotides read TGTGCCAGCAGTCCCCCGGCAAGGCAGCCCCAGCATTTT.

This clonotype has a count of ten or more. The chain has TRBV19 and TRBJ1-1; 7 positions match TRBD1. CDR3 length: 15 amino acids. Germline assignment: CDR1 LNHDA and CDR2 SQIVND (reference sequence). V lost 6 bases, J lost 3 bases, and 10 bases stayed unmatched. CDR3 residues: CASRHLGTAHTEAFF. CDR3 DNA sequence: TGTGCCAGTAGGCACCTCGGGACAGCCCACACTGAAGCTTTCTTT.

This clonotype was counted only a few times. The chain recombines TRBV7-9 with TRBJ2-3, with 8 bases identical to TRBD2. The CDR3 contains 16 residues. V gave up 6 bases and J gave up 1 base; unmatched junction bases: 9. Germline V gives CDR1 SEHNR, CDR2 FQNEAQ (reference sequence). The CDR3 DNA follows: TGTGCCAGCAGTCATAAACGGGGGGGCCGCACAGATACGCAGTATTTT. Encoded protein: CASSHKRGGRTDTQYF.

This clonotype was seen repeatedly, ten times or more. This chain uses TRBV27 with TRBJ1-1, with TRBD1 as a possible D gene (5 bases). Per the germline V gene, CDR1 is MNHEY and CDR2 is SMNVEV (reference sequence). CDR3 size: 20 residues. V lost 4 bases, J lost 3 bases, and 30 bases lay in between. CDR3 loop: CASSSGRRVLGGGDHTEAFF. The DNA for the CDR3 is TGTGCCAGCAGTTCAGGACGTAGGGTTTTGGGGGGGGGTGATCACACTGAAGCTTTCTTT.

This clonotype was seen at least ten times. The chain links TRBV10-3 to TRBJ1-1; D is ambiguous. The germline V gene encodes CDR1 ENHRY and CDR2 SYGVKD. With 6 bases removed from V and 5 bases from J, the gap between germline ends came to 13 bases. The CDR3 has 13 amino acids. The CDR3 is CAIRPDGLTEAFF. The CDR3 bases are TGTGCCATCAGACCCGACGGATTGACTGAAGCTTTCTTT.

This clonotype occurred a few times. V is TRBV6-5 and J is TRBJ1-1; D is ambiguous. Per germline, CDR1 MNHEY and CDR2 SVGAGI. Deletions cut 6 bases from V and 1 base from J, with 18 bases between. This CDR3 is 16 amino acids long. The DNA of the CDR3 is TGTGCCAGCAGCTCCCCTTTTCGGGAAGCGAACACTGAAGCTTTCTTT. Protein: CASSSPFREANTEAFF.

This clonotype appeared once. The rearrangement uses TRBV19 and TRBJ2-2; 7 positions agree with TRBD1. The J segment lost 1 base and the V segment lost 8 bases, leaving 10 bases of the junction unmatched. Germline lookup yields CDR1 LNHDA and CDR2 SQIVND (reference sequence). The CDR3 extends over 16 amino acids. In nucleotides, the CDR3 is TGTGCCAGTGGTACCCCCCGGACAGGGAACACCGGGGAGCTGTTTTTT. Translation gives CASGTPRTGNTGELFF.

The rearrangement joins TRBV30 to TRBJ2-1; the match to TRBD2 covers 8 bases. This CDR3 spans 14 amino acids. J lost 0 bases, V lost 4 bases, and 2 bases had no gene match. Germline V gene data show CDR1 as GTSNPN and CDR2 as SVGIG (reference sequence). CDR3 bases: TGTGCCTGGACTAGCGGGTTCTCCTACAATGAGCAGTTCTTC. Its translation is CAWTSGFSYNEQFF.

The chain carries TRBV20-1 and TRBJ1-3; the D is unclear. CDR1 is DFQATT, CDR2 SNEGSKA, per germline (reference sequence). This CDR3 has 15 residues. V was pared by 1 base and J by 0 bases, with 10 bases between. The CDR3 DNA follows: TGCAGTGCTAGAGCAAGGTCTGGCTCTGGAAACACCATATATTTT. Residues: CSARARSGSGNTIYF.

The V and J genes are TRBV30 and TRBJ1-2, with D unclear. The CDR3 runs 14 residues. The V end was cut by 0 bases, the J end by 4 bases, with 12 bases between. The V gene's germline CDR1 is GTSNPN and CDR2 SVGIG (reference sequence). This CDR3 is CAWSVSGGGYGYTF. The CDR3 DNA is TGTGCCTGGAGTGTCTCGGGAGGAGGCTATGGCTACACCTTC. Combining the CDR3 with reference TRBV30 and TRBJ1-2 gives the whole variable domain SQTIHQWPATLVQPVGSPLSLECTVEGTSNPNLYWYRQAAGRGLQLLFYSVGIGQISSEVPQNLSASRPQDRQFILSSKKLLLSDSGFYLCAWSVSGGGYGYTFGSGTRLTVV.

V and J are TRBV20-1 and TRBJ1-1; D possibly corresponds to TRBD1 (5 bases). V lost 3 bases and J lost 4, with 15 bases in between. This CDR3 has 14 residues. From germline, CDR1 is DFQATT and CDR2 SNEGSKA (reference sequence). CDR3 sequence (DNA): TGCAGTGCTAGGGCGGGGGAGTTCGGCACTGAAGCTTTCTTT. Translation: CSARAGEFGTEAFF.

The chain is built from TRBV6-5 and TRBJ2-7, with D unclear. V lost 1 base to trimming and J lost 3 bases, with 7 bases between them. Germline CDR1 and CDR2: MNHEY and SVGAGI. The CDR3 has 13 residues. As DNA, the CDR3 is TGTGCCAGCAGTTACTTTGGGGACTACGAGCAGTACTTC. This sequence encodes CASSYFGDYEQYF.

This clonotype rates as medium-sized. The chain is built from TRBV6-2 or TRBV6-3 and TRBJ1-1, with TRBD1 as a possible D gene (5 bases). V lost 0 bases to trimming and J lost 1 base, with 12 bases between them. This CDR3 has 16 amino acids. The germline V gene encodes CDR1 MNHEY and CDR2 SVGEGT. CDR3 sequence reads: CASSYSTHRGNTEAFF. DNA for the CDR3: TGTGCCAGCAGTTACTCCACTCATAGGGGGAACACTGAAGCTTTCTTT.

This clonotype was observed a handful of times. The chain links TRBV7-9 to TRBJ1-4; TRBD1 aligns across 8 bases. CDR3 length equals 16 residues. V lost 6 bases and J lost 5; bases outside the gene matches: 11. Germline V gives CDR1 SEHNR, CDR2 FQNEAQ (reference sequence). This CDR3 is CASSPQSTGANEKLFF. CDR3 DNA sequence: TGTGCCAGCAGTCCTCAATCGACAGGGGCCAATGAAAAACTGTTTTTT. The full variable domain, its missing parts supplied by reference TRBV7-9 and TRBJ1-4, is DTGVSQNPRHKITKRGQNVTFRCDPISEHNRLYWYRQTLGQGPEFLTYFQNEAQLEKSRLLSDRFSAERPKGSFSTLEIQRTEQGDSAMYLCASSPQSTGANEKLFFGSGTQLSVL.

This clonotype is labeled as medium-sized. The chain recombines TRBV19 with TRBJ2-2; D not resolved. V was cut by 0 bases and J by 5 bases, with 10 bases left in between. Per the germline V gene, CDR1 is LNHDA and CDR2 is SQIVND (reference sequence). CDR3 length: 15 amino acids. The chain's CDR3 is CASSIDGVLTGELFF. CDR3 DNA sequence: TGTGCCAGTAGTATAGATGGGGTCCTGACCGGGGAGCTGTTTTTT.

The chain couples TRBV5-5 to TRBJ1-2; unclear D gene. This CDR3 comprises 12 residues. Trimming removed 0 bases at V and 3 bases at J, with 3 bases between. CDR1 and CDR2 from the germline V gene are SGHKS and YYEKEE (reference sequence). CDR3 DNA sequence: TGTGCCAGCAGCTTGGCAGACTATGGCTACACCTTC. This codes for CASSLADYGYTF.

The rearrangement links TRBV5-4 to TRBJ1-2; 10 nucleotides match TRBD1. CDR3 length: 16 amino acids. Germline CDR1 reads SGHNT; CDR2 reads YYREEE (reference sequence). V gave up 4 bases and J gave up 4 bases; unmatched junction bases: 10. CDR3 protein: CASSQVMTGGVYGYTF. Here the CDR3 DNA reads TGTGCCAGCAGCCAAGTCATGACAGGGGGCGTCTATGGCTACACCTTC.

This clonotype was found a few times. This sequence joins TRBV6-2 or TRBV6-3 and TRBJ1-2, with a weak D call TRBD1 (5 bases). From germline, CDR1 is MNHEY and CDR2 SVGEGT. V lost 5 bases, J lost 5 bases, and 18 bases lay in between. The CDR3 covers 15 residues. This CDR3 is CASSHMGGETYGYTF. CDR3 sequence (DNA): TGTGCCAGCAGTCATATGGGGGGGGAAACTTATGGCTACACCTTC.

Of note for this clonotype: A far larger clone differs by one base, so this is likely a read error. The J gene is TRBJ1-1, the V gene TRBV6-6; D possibly corresponds to TRBD1 (6 bases). Trimming took off 5 bases at V and 6 bases at J, with 13 bases between the two ends. In germline, CDR1 is MNHNY, CDR2 SVGAGI (reference sequence). The CDR3 consists of 13 residues. CDR3 in DNA: TGTGCCAGCAGTGAGGGGGGATCGCCTGAAGCTTTCTTT. This translates into CASSEGGSPEAFF.

This clonotype is labeled as medium-sized. V usage is TRBV19 and J usage is TRBJ2-7, with 9 bases lining up with TRBD1. V lost 6 bases to trimming and J lost 3 bases; unmatched junction nucleotides: 12. The germline V gene encodes CDR1 LNHDA and CDR2 SQIVND (reference sequence). This CDR3 comprises 16 residues. CDR3 nucleotide sequence: TGTGCCAGTAGCCCAACCCGGGGACAGGGAAACTACGAGCAGTACTTC. This gives the protein CASSPTRGQGNYEQYF.

This clonotype has a handful of counts. The rearrangement links TRBV20-1 to TRBJ1-1; D is possibly TRBD1 (5 bases). The CDR3 length is 12 residues. Trimming removed 5 bases from V and 1 base from J, with 8 bases in between. Germline CDR1 and CDR2: DFQATT and SNEGSKA (reference sequence). Here the CDR3 reads CSALTGNTEAFF. The CDR3 bases are TGCAGTGCTCTTACAGGGAACACTGAAGCTTTCTTT.

This clonotype turned up a few times. The chain couples TRBV6-2 or TRBV6-3 to TRBJ1-5; 8 bases are a match to TRBD1. The CDR3 runs 14 residues. V lost 2 bases, J lost 9 bases, and 6 bases stayed unmatched. Germline CDR1 MNHEY, CDR2 SVGEGT. DNA of the CDR3: TGTGCCAGCAGTTACGGGCAGGGGGCATCGCCCCAGCATTTT. Amino acids: CASSYGQGASPQHF.

This clonotype is medium-sized by share. J is TRBJ1-2 and V is TRBV29-1, with unresolved D. There are 8 residues in the CDR3. V shed 5 bases and J shed 7 bases, with 2 bases lying between them. Germline V CDR1 and CDR2: SQVTM, ANQGSEA. The CDR3 sequence: CSVFGYTF. As DNA, the CDR3 is TGCAGCGTTTTTGGCTACACCTTC. Filled out from reference TRBV29-1 and TRBJ1-2, the complete variable domain reads SAVISQKPSRDICQRGTSLTIQCQVDSQVTMMFWYRQQPGQSLTLIATANQGSEATYESGFVIDKFPISRPNLTFSTLTVSNMSPEDSSIYLCSVFGYTFGSGTRLTVV.